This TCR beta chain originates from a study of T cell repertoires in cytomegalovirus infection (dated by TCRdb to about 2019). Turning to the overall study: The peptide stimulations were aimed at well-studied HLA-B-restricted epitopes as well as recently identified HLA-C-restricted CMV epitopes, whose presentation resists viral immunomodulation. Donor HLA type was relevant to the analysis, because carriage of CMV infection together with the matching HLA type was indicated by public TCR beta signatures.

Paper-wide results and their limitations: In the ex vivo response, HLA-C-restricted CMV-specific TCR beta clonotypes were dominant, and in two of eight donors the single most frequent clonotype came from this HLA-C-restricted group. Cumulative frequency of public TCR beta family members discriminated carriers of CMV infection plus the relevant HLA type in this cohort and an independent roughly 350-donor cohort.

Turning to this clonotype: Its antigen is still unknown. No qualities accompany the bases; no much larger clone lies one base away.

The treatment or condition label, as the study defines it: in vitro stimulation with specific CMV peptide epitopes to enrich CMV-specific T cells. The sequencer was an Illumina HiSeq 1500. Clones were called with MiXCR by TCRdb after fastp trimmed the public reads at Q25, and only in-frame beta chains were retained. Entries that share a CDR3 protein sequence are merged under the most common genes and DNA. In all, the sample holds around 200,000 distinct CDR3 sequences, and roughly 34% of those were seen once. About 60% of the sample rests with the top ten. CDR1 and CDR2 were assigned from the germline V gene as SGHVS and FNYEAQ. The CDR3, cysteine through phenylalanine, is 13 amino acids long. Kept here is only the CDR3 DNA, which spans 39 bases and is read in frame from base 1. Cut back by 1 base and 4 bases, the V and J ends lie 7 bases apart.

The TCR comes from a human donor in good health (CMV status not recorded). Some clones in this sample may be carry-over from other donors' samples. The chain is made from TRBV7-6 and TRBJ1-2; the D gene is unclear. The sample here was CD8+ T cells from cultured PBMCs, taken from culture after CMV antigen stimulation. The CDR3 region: CASSLEVSYGYTF. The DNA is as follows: TGTGCCAGCAGCTTAGAAGTGAGCTATGGCTACACCTTC.